Below are 18 T cell receptor beta chains sequenced from a single sample in a study of blood T cell repertoires in COVID-19. Using immunoSEQ multiplex PCR, the repertoire was profiled, and TCRdb retains in-frame clones only, with some absent. The sample has 240,000 or so clones, approximately 86% seen once. The specimen was peripheral blood. The receptors derive from a woman aged 70-85 years with active or convalescent COVID-19.

The genes are TRBV23-1 and TRBJ1-2, with 8 bases lining up with TRBD1. TRBV23-1 is assigned to the ORF class and has an uncertain function. This CDR3 contains 17 residues. The J segment lost 8 bases and the V segment lost 3 bases, leaving 17 bases of the junction unmatched. CDR3 DNA: TGCGCCAGCAGTCACCCTCACCTTGGACAGGGAGTCTGGGGCTACACCTTC. The encoded protein is CASSHPHLGQGVWGYTF.

This rearrangement joins TRBV11-2 to TRBJ1-1; D remains unclear. V lost 8 bases and J lost 4, with 11 bases in between. The CDR3 loop spans 12 amino acids. From germline, CDR1 is SGHAT and CDR2 FQNNGV. Written as DNA, the CDR3 is TGTGCCAGCGGACGTCGGGGCACTGAAGCTTTCTTT. Translating gives CASGRRGTEAFF.

The chain employs TRBV6-5 and TRBJ1-1, with 7 bases matching TRBD1. The germline CDR1 and CDR2 sequences are MNHEY and SVGAGI. V lost 2 bases and J lost 5; bases outside the gene matches: 5. This CDR3 has 14 residues. Written as DNA, the CDR3 is TGTGCCAGCAGTTACATGACAGGGACAACTGAAGCTTTCTTT. Amino acid sequence: CASSYMTGTTEAFF.

The DNA of the CDR3 is TGTGCCAGCAGCCAGGAAGGGGGGGCACTCAACAATGAGCAGTTCTTC. Protein: CASSQEGGALNNEQFF. The chain is built from TRBV2 and TRBJ2-1; weak D call: TRBD2 (7 bases). V lost 6 bases and J 5 bases, leaving 20 bases between the germline ends. The CDR3 extends over 16 amino acids. Germline CDR1 is SNHLY and CDR2 is FYNNEI. Variable domain in full (rest from reference TRBV2 and TRBJ2-1): EPEVTQTPSHQVTQMGQEVILRCVPISNHLYFYWYRQILGQKVEFLVSFYNNEISEKSEIFDDQFSVERPDGSNFTLKIRSTKLEDSAMYFCASSQEGGALNNEQFFGPGTRLTVL.

This chain joins TRBV5-6 and TRBJ1-5, with a weak D call TRBD1 (6 bases). The V gene's germline CDR1 is SGHDT and CDR2 YYEEEE. The CDR3 has 14 amino acids. Trimming took off 3 bases at V and 5 bases at J, with 12 bases between the two ends. The CDR3 bases are TGTGCCAGCAGCTCCAAATGGACAGATCAGCCCCAGCATTTT. It yields the protein CASSSKWTDQPQHF.

The rearrangement links TRBV2 to TRBJ1-6; weak D call: TRBD1 (6 bases). V gave up 8 bases and J gave up 0 bases, with 14 bases separating them. Germline CDR1 reads SNHLY; CDR2 reads FYNNEI. This CDR3 has 16 residues. Written as DNA, the CDR3 is TGTGCCAGCTGGAGGGGGGGCAGCTCCTATAATTCACCCCTCCACTTT. Protein: CASWRGGSSYNSPLHF.

The chain recombines TRBV10-3 with TRBJ1-6; tentatively, D is TRBD1 (5 bases). Deletions cut 9 bases from V and 5 bases from J, with 11 bases between. The CDR3 spans 13 residues. Germline V CDR1 and CDR2: ENHRY, SYGVKD. CDR3: CAIGALNNSPLHF. The CDR3 region has the DNA TGTGCCATAGGGGCGTTGAATAATTCACCCCTCCACTTT.

The chain carries TRBV5-4 and TRBJ1-1; 7 bases are a match to TRBD1. This CDR3 spans 13 amino acids. CDR1 and CDR2 (germline): SGHNT, YYREEE (reference sequence). Trimming took 4 bases from V and 1 from J; bases not matched to a gene: 1. The CDR3 DNA reads as TGTGCCAGCAGCCGGACAGGGAACACTGAAGCTTTCTTT. Translation gives CASSRTGNTEAFF.

CDR3 DNA: TGCGCCAGCAGCAGTTCCCCGGTGCCTAGTAATTCACCCCTCCACTTT. Protein: CASSSSPVPSNSPLHF. This sequence joins TRBV4-1 and TRBJ1-6; D is ambiguous. V was trimmed by 5 bases and J by 6 bases, leaving 17 bases between them. CDR1 and CDR2 (germline): MGHRA, YSYEKL. The CDR3 contains 16 residues.

This clone was seen more than once but under ten times. This rearrangement joins TRBV6-2 or TRBV6-3 to TRBJ1-2; D gene unclear. Per germline, CDR1 MNHEY and CDR2 SVGEGT. CDR3 length: 12 residues. Trimming took off 0 bases at V and 8 bases at J, with 7 bases between the two ends. The CDR3 coding sequence is TGTGCCAGCAGTTACTCGGGGAGGGGCTACACCTTC. Translating gives CASSYSGRGYTF.

This clone appeared a single time. The chain carries TRBV7-2 and TRBJ1-2; D ambiguous. Trimming stripped 3 bases from V and 2 bases from J, with 13 bases between. Germline V CDR1 and CDR2: SGHTA, FQGNSA. The CDR3 contains 15 residues. Here the CDR3 DNA reads TGTGCCAGCAGCTTTTCTTCCGTCTCCAACTATGGCTACACCTTC. This sequence encodes CASSFSSVSNYGYTF.

The gene calls are TRBV12-3 or TRBV12-4 and TRBJ2-3, with D perhaps TRBD2 (6 bases). Trimming stripped 8 bases from V and 5 bases from J, with 14 bases between. This CDR3 has 13 residues. CDR3 sequence: CASRLGVKDTQYF. The CDR3 DNA is TGTGCCAGCCGACTAGGAGTAAAAGATACGCAGTATTTT.

The gene calls are TRBV6-1 and TRBJ2-3, with a possible D match to TRBD2 (5 bases). Germline CDR1 and CDR2: MNHNS and SASEGT. There are 18 residues in the CDR3. V dropped 1 base and J dropped 0 bases, with 17 bases sitting between them. The CDR3 here is CASSEGRSSGSSTDTQYF. Written as DNA, the CDR3 is TGTGCCAGCAGTGAAGGCCGCTCCAGCGGTTCTAGCACAGATACGCAGTATTTT.

J is TRBJ2-3 and V is TRBV6-5; perhaps TRBD2 as D (5 bases). CDR1 MNHEY and CDR2 SVGAGI come from the germline V gene. The CDR3 covers 12 residues. The V end was cut by 7 bases, the J end by 7 bases, with 12 bases between. The CDR3 nucleotides read TGTGCCAGCACCCCGGTCGGGAATACGCAGTATTTT. Its protein product is CASTPVGNTQYF.

The V and J genes are TRBV4-3 and TRBJ2-1; weak D call: TRBD2 (5 bases). There are 17 residues in the CDR3. V lost 0 bases and J 0 bases, leaving 12 bases between the germline ends. Germline V CDR1 and CDR2: LGHNA, YSLEER. This CDR3 is CASSQDAGPSSYNEQFF. CDR3 nucleotide sequence: TGCGCCAGCAGCCAAGATGCGGGTCCAAGCTCCTACAATGAGCAGTTCTTC.

The chain recombines TRBV19 with TRBJ1-1, with 8 bases lining up with TRBD1. CDR1 and CDR2 (germline): LNHDA, SQIVND (reference sequence). The CDR3 totals 15 residues. V was clipped by 5 bases and J by 1 base; unmatched bases: 6. DNA of the CDR3: TGTGCCAGTAGTCATCAGGGGGCCGGGAACACTGAAGCTTTCTTT. Amino acid sequence: CASSHQGAGNTEAFF.

In this sample, this clone turned up a few times. The chain couples TRBV9 to TRBJ1-1; D unresolved. V shed 3 bases and J shed 9 bases, with 15 bases lying between them. This CDR3 has 13 amino acids. Per the germline V gene, CDR1 is SGDLS and CDR2 is YYNGEE. In DNA, the CDR3 is TGTGCCAGCAGCGCCGAGGTGGGAGGTAAAGCTTTCTTT. Amino acids: CASSAEVGGKAFF. Drawing the rest from reference TRBV9 and TRBJ1-1, the complete variable domain is DSGVTQTPKHLITATGQRVTLRCSPRSGDLSVYWYQQSLDQGLQFLIQYYNGEERAKGNILERFSAQQFPDLHSELNLSSLELGDSALYFCASSAEVGGKAFFGQGTRLTVV.

V gene TRBV12-3 or TRBV12-4 combines with J gene TRBJ2-2; possible D gene TRBD2, 5 bases. V was trimmed by 4 bases and J by 6 bases, leaving 9 bases between them. CDR3 size: 13 residues. This CDR3 reads CASSSGGPGELFF. The CDR3 DNA is TGTGCCAGCAGTTCCGGAGGACCCGGGGAGCTGTTTTTT.